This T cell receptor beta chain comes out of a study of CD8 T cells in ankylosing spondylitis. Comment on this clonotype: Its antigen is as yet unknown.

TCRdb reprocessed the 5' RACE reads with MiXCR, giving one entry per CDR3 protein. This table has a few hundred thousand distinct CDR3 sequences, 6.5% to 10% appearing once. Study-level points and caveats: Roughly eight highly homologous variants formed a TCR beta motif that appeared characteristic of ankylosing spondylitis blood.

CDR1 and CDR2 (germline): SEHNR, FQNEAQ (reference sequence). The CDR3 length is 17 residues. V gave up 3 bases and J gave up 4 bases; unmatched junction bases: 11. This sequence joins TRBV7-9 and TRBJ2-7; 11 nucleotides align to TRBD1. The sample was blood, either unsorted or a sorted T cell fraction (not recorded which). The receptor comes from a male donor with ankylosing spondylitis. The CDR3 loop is CASSFFPGQGASYEQYF. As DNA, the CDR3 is TGTGCCAGCAGCTTTTTTCCAGGACAGGGGGCTTCTTACGAGCAGTACTTC.